This T cell receptor (beta chain) was retrieved from a study of blood T cell repertoires in COVID-19. Study details: Collection of acute and convalescent COVID-19 samples took place in the United States, Italy and Spain. PBMCs, B-cell-depleted T cells, or T cells were the source of the cDNA or gDNA that made up the material.

In the authors' workflow: Estimated nucleated cell counts came from reference gene primer amplification. Assay: immunoSEQ multiplex PCR; the TCRdb copy retains only in-frame clones and omits some. V, J and clone size are those of that table, while D and trimming were read from the DNA. The table has about 100,000 clones, about 80% seen once. This CDR3 is 14 amino acids long. V was trimmed by 2 bases and J by 7 bases, leaving 11 bases between them. CDR1 and CDR2 (germline): SGHTA, FQGTGA. The rearrangement links TRBV7-3 to TRBJ2-2, with no clear D. The material sequenced was peripheral blood. The sequence derives from a woman in her seventies with acute or convalescent COVID-19. CDR3 amino acids: CASSLLAGGGELFF. The CDR3 DNA reads TGTGCCAGCAGCTTACTGGCAGGTGGCGGGGAGCTGTTTTTT.